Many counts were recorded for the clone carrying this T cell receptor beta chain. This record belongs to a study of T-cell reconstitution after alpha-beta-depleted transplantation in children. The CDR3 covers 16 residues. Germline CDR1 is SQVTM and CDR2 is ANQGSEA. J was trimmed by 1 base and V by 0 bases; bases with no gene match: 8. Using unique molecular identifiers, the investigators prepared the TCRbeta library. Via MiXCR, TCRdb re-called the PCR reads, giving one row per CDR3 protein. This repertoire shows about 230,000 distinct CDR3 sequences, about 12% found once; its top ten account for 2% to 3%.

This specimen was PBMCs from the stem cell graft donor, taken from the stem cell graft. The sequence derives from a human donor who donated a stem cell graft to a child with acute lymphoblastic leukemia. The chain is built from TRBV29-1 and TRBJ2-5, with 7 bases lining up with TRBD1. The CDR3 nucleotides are TGCAGCGTTGAAGATGGGCAGGGACAGCTCCAAGAGACCCAGTACTTC. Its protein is CSVEDGQGQLQETQYF.